The 31 T cell receptor beta chains below all came from one sample that was sequenced in a study of blood T cell repertoires in COVID-19 (dated by TCRdb to about 2020). Preparation of the library involved the immunoSEQ multiplex PCR assay. Held by TCRdb, this immuneACCESS table contains in-frame sequences only and omits some clones. Under half of the omission traces to an unresolved V gene where checked; the cause of the rest is unknown. This sample has 130,000 or so clones in its table, and more than 85% of those were observed once. Roughly 18% of the sample is held by the ten biggest clonotypes. The sequenced sample consisted of peripheral blood. These receptors were obtained from a man aged 45-65 years with active or convalescent COVID-19.

The rearrangement joins TRBV18 to TRBJ2-7; 7 bases agree with TRBD2. Trimming at V came to 1 base and at J to 6 bases, leaving 9 bases not matched to a gene. The CDR3 sequence is 15 residues long. Germline V gene sequence: CDR1 KGHSH, CDR2 LQKENI. In nucleotides, the CDR3 is TGTGCCAGCTCACCACTCTTGGCGGGAGCGGGCGAGCAGTACTTC. This encodes CASSPLLAGAGEQYF.

This chain links TRBV19 with TRBJ2-1; the D gene is possibly TRBD2 (6 bases). V was shortened by 11 bases and J by 2 bases, with 13 bases between the two germline ends. In germline, CDR1 is LNHDA, CDR2 SQIVND (reference sequence). The CDR3 has 13 residues. The chain's CDR3 is CALGAGPYNEQFF. In DNA form, the CDR3 reads TGTGCCTTAGGAGCGGGCCCCTACAATGAGCAGTTCTTC.

There are a few counts of this clone. J is TRBJ2-3 and V is TRBV9; 7 positions agree with TRBD2. With V trimmed by 0 bases and J by 3 bases, 7 bases remained unmatched. The CDR3 totals 16 residues. Germline V CDR1 and CDR2: SGDLS, YYNGEE. CDR3 nucleotide sequence: TGTGCCAGCAGCGTAGTTTCCAGCGGGGTAACAGATACGCAGTATTTT. It encodes CASSVVSSGVTDTQYF.

The chain carries TRBV28 and TRBJ1-5; maybe TRBD1 (6 bases). The CDR3 loop spans 17 amino acids. The germline V gene encodes CDR1 MDHEN and CDR2 SYDVKM. V shed 5 bases and J shed 1 base, with 18 bases lying between them. This CDR3 reads CASSRGGQSGSNQPQHF. In nucleotides, the CDR3 is TGTGCCAGCAGTAGGGGCGGACAGTCAGGGAGCAATCAGCCCCAGCATTTT.

This sequence joins TRBV7-2 and TRBJ2-3; TRBD2 matches 9 bases. The CDR3 is 18 amino acids. CDR1 SGHTA and CDR2 FQGNSA come from the germline V gene. V lost 3 bases, J lost 4 bases, and 14 bases stayed unmatched. The DNA for the CDR3 is TGTGCCAGCAGCTTCAGTCTAGCGGGACTAGCAGGGGCAGATACGCAGTATTTT. Its translation is CASSFSLAGLAGADTQYF.

The chain carries TRBV30 and TRBJ1-2; TRBD1 matches at 8 bases. V lost 8 bases, J lost 6 bases, and 5 bases stayed unmatched. The germline V gene has CDR1 GTSNPN and CDR2 SVGIG (reference sequence). This CDR3 region has 11 residues. The CDR3, as DNA: TGTGCCGGAACAGGGGGTAATGGCTACACCTTC. Translating it yields CAGTGGNGYTF.

This clone showed up just once. J is TRBJ2-5 and V is TRBV12-5; D is possibly TRBD1 (6 bases). The germline gives CDR1 LGHNT, CDR2 FRNRAP. This CDR3 is built from 16 residues. Trimming removed 5 bases from V and 1 base from J, with 17 bases in between. The CDR3 DNA sequence: TGTGCTAGTGGTGAGCCTTCAGGGGCCCCCCAAGAGACCCAGTACTTC. Its translation is CASGEPSGAPQETQYF.

This sequence joins TRBV28 and TRBJ1-1; D remains ambiguous. V gave up 8 bases and J gave up 0 bases, with 13 bases separating them. CDR1 and CDR2 (germline): MDHEN, SYDVKM. The CDR3 extends over 14 amino acids. CDR3 sequence (DNA): TGTGCCAGCCGGGCGGGAGGGCTGAACACTGAAGCTTTCTTT. Its protein product is CASRAGGLNTEAFF. The whole variable domain, remainder taken from reference TRBV28 and TRBJ1-1, is DVKVTQSSRYLVKRTGEKVFLECVQDMDHENMFWYRQDPGLGLRLIYFSYDVKMKEKGDIPEGYSVSREKKERFSLILESASTNQTSMYLCASRAGGLNTEAFFGQGTRLTVV.

The rearrangement uses TRBV5-1 and TRBJ2-3, with TRBD2 identical over 8 bases. Germline loops: CDR1 SGHRS, CDR2 YFSETQ. This CDR3 spans 18 amino acids. The junction had 9 bases not matched to a gene; V was cut back by 0 bases and J by 0 bases. The CDR3 DNA reads as TGCGCCAGCAGCTTGGCCGAAAAGGGCGGGGGGAGCACAGATACGCAGTATTTT. This gives the protein CASSLAEKGGGSTDTQYF. Using reference TRBV5-1 and TRBJ2-3 for the parts outside the CDR3, the full variable domain is KAGVTQTPRYLIKTRGQQVTLSCSPISGHRSVSWYQQTPGQGLQFLFEYFSETQRNKGNFPGRFSGRQFSNSRSEMNVSTLELGDSALYLCASSLAEKGGGSTDTQYFGPGTRLTVL.

This sequence joins TRBV12-5 and TRBJ1-4, with D unresolved. The V end lost 7 bases, the J end lost 0 bases, and 6 bases lay between the germline ends. The CDR3 extends over 13 amino acids. The germline CDR1 and CDR2 sequences are LGHNT and FRNRAP. The CDR3 coding sequence is TGTGCTAGTGCCGGGGCAACTAATGAAAAACTGTTTTTT. It encodes CASAGATNEKLFF.

V is TRBV5-4 and J is TRBJ2-5; TRBD1 matches 7 bases. J was trimmed by 6 bases and V by 4 bases; bases with no gene match: 15. The CDR3 length is 16 residues. CDR1 is SGHNT and CDR2 is YYREEE in the germline V gene (reference sequence). The CDR3 bases are TGTGCCAGCAGCCTCATAGGGGGCGCCTCCGGAAAGACCCAGTACTTC. Protein sequence: CASSLIGGASGKTQYF.

The CDR3 region has the DNA TGTGCCAGCAGTTTAGGGGCACAGGTTTTGAACACTGAAGCTTTCTTT. It translates to CASSLGAQVLNTEAFF. The chain combines TRBV28 with TRBJ1-1; D might be TRBD1 (5 bases). Germline loops: CDR1 MDHEN, CDR2 SYDVKM. The CDR3 runs to 16 residues. Deletions cut 2 bases from V and 0 bases from J, with 13 bases between.

V and J are TRBV7-8 and TRBJ2-5, with TRBD2 as a possible D gene (6 bases). Looked up from germline, CDR1 is SGHVS and CDR2 is FQNEAQ. V was trimmed by 3 bases and J by 5 bases, leaving 13 bases between them. This CDR3 region has 14 residues. As DNA, the CDR3 is TGTGCCAGCAGCTTTTTCCCGGGGGTGGAGACCCAGTACTTC. Translated: CASSFFPGVETQYF.

V usage is TRBV27 and J usage is TRBJ1-5; D is unresolved. Looked up from germline, CDR1 is MNHEY and CDR2 is SMNVEV (reference sequence). Trimming cost V 2 bases and J 6 bases, with 8 bases left between them. There are 13 residues in the CDR3. This chain's CDR3 is CASSLAPRQPQHF. In nucleotides, the CDR3 is TGTGCCAGCAGTTTAGCCCCGCGTCAGCCCCAGCATTTT.

The J gene is TRBJ2-3, the V gene TRBV27, with 10 positions matching TRBD2. The CDR3 covers 19 residues. Germline V gives CDR1 MNHEY, CDR2 SMNVEV (reference sequence). V lost 6 bases, J lost 2 bases, and 17 bases stayed unmatched. In DNA, the CDR3 is TGTGCCAGCAGAAAACTCGTAGGGGCTAGCGGGGGTAACACAGATACGCAGTATTTT. As protein: CASRKLVGASGGNTDTQYF.

The CDR3 loop is CASSQTGIHEQYF. CDR3 nucleotides: TGTGCCAGCAGCCAGACAGGGATCCACGAGCAGTACTTC. This sequence joins TRBV3-1 (or the pseudogene TRBV3-2) and TRBJ2-7; 7 bases fit TRBD1. Looked up from germline, CDR1 is LGHDT and CDR2 is YNNKEL (reference sequence). V shed 3 bases and J 5 bases; nucleotides not matched to a gene: 4. The CDR3 has 13 residues.

This chain connects TRBV7-2 to TRBJ2-7, with 8 bases identical to TRBD1. CDR3 length: 15 amino acids. The V gene end was trimmed by 7 bases and the J gene end by 1 base; junction bases not matched to a gene: 9. Germline V gene sequence: CDR1 SGHTA, CDR2 FQGNSA. The CDR3 bases are TGTGCCAGCAAGGCAGGACAGGGCTTGTCCTACGAGCAGTACTTC. It codes for CASKAGQGLSYEQYF.

DNA for the CDR3: TGCGCCAGCAGCTTGGAGGACAGGGGGCCTTACGAGCAGTACTTC. Protein sequence: CASSLEDRGPYEQYF. This chain links TRBV5-1 with TRBJ2-7, with TRBD1 matching 11 bases. Germline values: CDR1 SGHRS, CDR2 YFSETQ. With V trimmed by 0 bases and J by 4 bases, 3 bases remained unmatched. CDR3 size: 15 residues.

The chain has TRBV6-5 and TRBJ1-6; D uncertain. Germline CDR1 and CDR2: MNHEY and SVGAGI. The CDR3 contains 14 residues. Trimming removed 10 bases from V and 5 bases from J, with 15 bases in between. The CDR3 coding sequence is TGTGCCACCAATCATTTGGCGGATAATTCACCCCTCCACTTT. Protein product: CATNHLADNSPLHF.

V usage is TRBV5-1 and J usage is TRBJ1-1, with D possibly matching TRBD1 (6 bases). Germline V gene sequence: CDR1 SGHRS, CDR2 YFSETQ. This CDR3 comprises 17 residues. V lost 2 bases, J lost 0 bases, and 17 bases lay in between. The CDR3 DNA reads TGCGCCAGCAGCTTACGATCCGGGACACCGATGAACACTGAAGCTTTCTTT. This encodes CASSLRSGTPMNTEAFF.

The chain links TRBV5-4 to TRBJ2-5; D is possibly TRBD1 (6 bases). CDR3 size: 15 residues. V shed 4 bases and J shed 5 bases, with 18 bases lying between them. CDR1 is SGHNT, CDR2 YYREEE, per germline (reference sequence). The CDR3 here is CASSADPRGGETQYF. CDR3 DNA: TGTGCCAGCAGCGCGGACCCCAGGGGCGGGGAGACCCAGTACTTC.

V and J are TRBV4-1 and TRBJ1-3; a possible D gene is TRBD1 (5 bases). V gave up 1 base and J gave up 3 bases, with 13 bases separating them. Germline CDR1 and CDR2: MGHRA and YSYEKL. The CDR3 consists of 16 residues. The CDR3 nucleotides are TGCGCCAGCAGCCAAGGATCAGGGCTCCTTGGAAACACCATATATTTT. Protein product: CASSQGSGLLGNTIYF.

As for this clone: Other DNA sequences in the sample encode the same CDR3. The chain carries TRBV18 and TRBJ1-4; D uncertain. V lost 2 bases, J lost 2 bases, and 9 bases lay in between. This CDR3 is built from 15 residues. CDR1 is KGHSH, CDR2 LQKENI, per germline. This CDR3 is CASSPGLQTNEKLFF. In DNA, the CDR3 is TGTGCCAGCTCACCAGGCCTACAGACTAATGAAAAACTGTTTTTT.

This chain joins TRBV11-2 and TRBJ2-5; 7 bases map to TRBD2. The length of the CDR3 is 14 residues. CDR1 is SGHAT and CDR2 is FQNNGV in the germline V gene. Trimming removed 5 bases from V and 9 bases from J; junction bases left unmatched: 12. The CDR3 spells CASSAITGGGSQYF. The CDR3 coding sequence is TGTGCCAGCAGCGCCATAACCGGGGGAGGGTCCCAGTACTTC.

The J gene is TRBJ2-7, the V gene TRBV28; TRBD2 aligns across 9 bases. Unmatched junction bases numbered 7, after V lost 6 bases and J lost 4 bases. The CDR3 has 14 amino acids. CDR1 and CDR2 from the germline V gene are MDHEN and SYDVKM. CDR3 in amino acids: CASRLAGEVYEQYF. CDR3 sequence (DNA): TGTGCCAGCAGATTAGCGGGAGAGGTGTACGAGCAGTACTTC. Based on the CDR3 plus reference TRBV28 and TRBJ2-7, the full variable domain is DVKVTQSSRYLVKRTGEKVFLECVQDMDHENMFWYRQDPGLGLRLIYFSYDVKMKEKGDIPEGYSVSREKKERFSLILESASTNQTSMYLCASRLAGEVYEQYFGPGTRLTVT.

The rearrangement uses TRBV27 and TRBJ1-1, with 7 bases aligning to TRBD1. The CDR3 totals 16 residues. Germline CDR1 reads MNHEY; CDR2 reads SMNVEV (reference sequence). The V and J ends lost 4 bases and 4 bases, in that order; junction bases with no gene match: 12. For the CDR3, the DNA is TGTGCCAGCAGTTCCGACAGGGATTATGGGGGCACTGAAGCTTTCTTT. Amino acid sequence: CASSSDRDYGGTEAFF.

The chain recombines TRBV11-2 with TRBJ1-2; no firm D call. CDR3 size: 14 residues. CDR1 is SGHAT, CDR2 FQNNGV, per germline. Deletions cut 4 bases from V and 1 base from J, with 10 bases between. This chain's CDR3 is CASSSSTGNYGYTF. DNA of the CDR3: TGTGCCAGCAGCTCTTCGACGGGTAACTATGGCTACACCTTC.

V is TRBV28 and J is TRBJ2-1; 9 bases map to TRBD1. J lost 4 bases, V lost 8 bases, and 9 bases had no gene match. Germline V gives CDR1 MDHEN, CDR2 SYDVKM. The CDR3 is 15 residues long. CDR3 protein: CASLAGDRAYNEQFF. The DNA for the CDR3 is TGTGCCAGCTTAGCCGGGGACAGGGCGTACAATGAGCAGTTCTTC.

The rearrangement links TRBV19 to TRBJ1-1; no clear D. CDR3 length equals 14 residues. V lost 3 bases, J lost 7 bases, and 15 bases lay in between. Per the germline V gene, CDR1 is LNHDA and CDR2 is SQIVND (reference sequence). The DNA for the CDR3 is TGTGCCAGTAGTATTTCGCTGCGGGTTGGTGAAGCTTTCTTT. Its protein product is CASSISLRVGEAFF. Combining the CDR3 with reference TRBV19 and TRBJ1-1 gives the whole variable domain DGGITQSPKYLFRKEGQNVTLSCEQNLNHDAMYWYRQDPGQGLRLIYYSQIVNDFQKGDIAEGYSVSREKKESFPLTVTSAQKNPTAFYLCASSISLRVGEAFFGQGTRLTVV.

The rearrangement joins TRBV24-1 to TRBJ2-3, with D possibly matching TRBD2 (5 bases). V was cut by 4 bases and J by 6 bases, with 16 bases left in between. This CDR3 is built from 15 residues. Germline CDR1 KGHDR, CDR2 SFDVKD. This CDR3 is CATSDQTGISDTQYF. CDR3 DNA: TGTGCCACCAGTGACCAAACGGGGATTTCGGATACGCAGTATTTT.

The chain is built from TRBV29-1 and TRBJ1-1; weak D call: TRBD1 (5 bases). Germline V CDR1 and CDR2: SQVTM, ANQGSEA. This CDR3 region has 14 residues. Trimming left V 5 bases short and J 4 bases short, with 17 bases between. This CDR3 reads CSVLLGGLGTEAFF. For the CDR3, the DNA is TGCAGCGTTCTTCTGGGGGGGTTAGGCACTGAAGCTTTCTTT. Full variable domain (rest looked up from reference TRBV29-1 and TRBJ1-1): SAVISQKPSRDICQRGTSLTIQCQVDSQVTMMFWYRQQPGQSLTLIATANQGSEATYESGFVIDKFPISRPNLTFSTLTVSNMSPEDSSIYLCSVLLGGLGTEAFFGQGTRLTVV.